This passage covers 31 T cell receptor beta chains from one sample sequenced in a study of CD8+CD57+ T cells in acquired aplastic anemia. Whoever was chosen for sequencing had shown CD8+CD57+ cell expansion by flow cytometry. Profiling that covered TCR beta VDJ and CDR3 relied on genomic DNA as its template. A single record per CDR3 protein comes from TCRdb applying MiXCR to the reads. The data hold approximately 200,000 distinct CDR3 sequences, with around 49% observed a single time. Sequenced: sorted CD4+, CD8+, or CD8+CD57+ T cells (not recorded which) from PBMCs. All receptors derive from a human donor with aplastic anemia.

This clonotype was seen a handful of times. The chain couples TRBV10-3 to TRBJ1-6; the match to TRBD1 covers 10 bases. The CDR3 contains 13 residues. V dropped 6 bases and J dropped 9; count of bases not matched to a gene: 2. Germline lookup yields CDR1 ENHRY and CDR2 SYGVKD. CDR3 residues: CAISGTGASPLHF. In nucleotides, the CDR3 is TGTGCCATCAGCGGGACAGGGGCTTCACCCCTCCACTTT.

The J gene is TRBJ1-1, the V gene TRBV10-3, with D maybe TRBD1 (5 bases). There are 15 residues in the CDR3. Germline CDR1 is ENHRY and CDR2 is SYGVKD. Trimming removed 0 bases from V and 1 base from J, with 9 bases in between. The DNA for the CDR3 is TGTGCCATCAGTGAGTCTATTGGGGGGAACACTGAAGCTTTCTTT. This encodes CAISESIGGNTEAFF.

The V and J genes are TRBV6-1 and TRBJ2-7; 12 bases agree with TRBD2. The trim removed 9 bases at V and 2 bases at J, leaving 11 bases unmatched. CDR1 is MNHNS, CDR2 SASEGT, per germline. The CDR3 length is 16 residues. The CDR3 DNA reads TGTGCCAGTAGTAGCCCCGGACTAGCGGGAACCTACGAGCAGTACTTC. Amino acid sequence: CASSSPGLAGTYEQYF.

Remarks on this clonotype: This CDR3 is missing its conserved last phenylalanine or tryptophan, likely due to a read error. The limits of the CDR3 on the DNA are not certain, so only TCRdb's listed CDR3 is given. V usage is TRBV19 and J usage is TRBJ1-4. Per germline, CDR1 LNHDA and CDR2 SQIVND (reference sequence). Inclusive of both ends, the CDR3 amounts to 12 amino acids. CDR3: CASSIGPQSYTT.

In its sample, this clonotype was seen many times. The rearrangement links TRBV6-1 to TRBJ2-7; 9 bases align to TRBD1. CDR1 MNHNS and CDR2 SASEGT come from the germline V gene. The CDR3 has 17 residues. Losses at the gene ends were 7 bases for V and 6 bases for J; bases not matched to a gene: 19. CDR3 in DNA: TGTGCCAGCAATTTCCTCCCCGGGACAGGGATCCGCGCCGAGCAGTACTTC. Its protein is CASNFLPGTGIRAEQYF.

The chain joins TRBV6-2 or TRBV6-3 to TRBJ1-6; D not resolved. Germline CDR1 is MNHEY and CDR2 is SVGEGT. V was pared by 8 bases and J by 4 bases, with 12 bases between. The CDR3 has 14 amino acids. In DNA, the CDR3 is TGTGCCAGCGGCCAGGCGGCGTATAATTCACCCCTCCACTTT. It encodes CASGQAAYNSPLHF.

Details on this clonotype: Just one base apart from a much larger clone, this may be a read error. The V and J genes are TRBV3-1 and TRBJ1-2, with D uncertain. The CDR3 consists of 14 residues. The V gene's germline CDR1 is LGHDT and CDR2 YNNKEL (reference sequence). Trimming pared 2 bases from V and 5 bases from J, leaving 12 bases between. For the CDR3, the DNA is TGTGCCAGCAGCCAATATTCCTGGAGGTATGGCTACACCTTC. Its translation is CASSQYSWRYGYTF.

This chain connects TRBV9 to TRBJ1-3; 7 nucleotides line up with TRBD1. The germline CDR1 and CDR2 sequences are SGDLS and YYNGEE. The V and J ends lost 2 bases and 4 bases, in that order; junction bases with no gene match: 3. The CDR3 spans 14 residues. CDR3 in amino acids: CASSVTGLGNTIYF. The CDR3 nucleotides read TGTGCCAGCAGCGTGACAGGGTTGGGAAACACCATATATTTT.

The chain has TRBV2 and TRBJ1-1; no definite D call. Between the trimmed V and J ends, which lost 5 bases and 7 bases, there was a span of 8 bases. This CDR3 spans 11 amino acids. Germline V gives CDR1 SNHLY, CDR2 FYNNEI. This CDR3 reads CASSWGGEAFF. CDR3 bases: TGTGCCAGCAGTTGGGGAGGTGAAGCTTTCTTT.

This clonotype came up many times. The V call is TRBV5-1, the J call TRBJ1-6; D may be TRBD1 (5 bases). Trimming removed 4 bases at V and 9 bases at J, with 20 bases between. The CDR3 consists of 16 residues. From germline, CDR1 is SGHRS and CDR2 YFSETQ. The DNA of the CDR3 is TGCGCCAGCAGCCCCCGGGGAACGGGGGGGGGTTCACCCCTCCACTTT. Translation: CASSPRGTGGGSPLHF.

At least ten counts were recorded for this clonotype. The chain joins TRBV12-3 or TRBV12-4 to TRBJ1-1, with D unresolved. Trimming took off 6 bases at V and 0 bases at J, with 8 bases between the two ends. This CDR3 spans 13 amino acids. The CDR3 nucleotides are TGTGCCAGCAGAGAGAAGATGAACACTGAAGCTTTCTTT. It encodes CASREKMNTEAFF.

This rearrangement joins TRBV2 to TRBJ1-1; no clear D. The V end was cut by 8 bases, the J end by 2 bases, with 9 bases between. CDR1 is SNHLY, CDR2 FYNNEI, per germline. The CDR3 has 12 residues. This CDR3 is CASSQPNTEAFF. The CDR3 region has the DNA TGTGCCAGCTCGCAACCCAACACTGAAGCTTTCTTT.

The gene calls are TRBV9 and TRBJ1-6; D is perhaps TRBD1 (6 bases). Trimming took 2 bases from V and 7 from J, leaving 13 bases between them. The CDR3 contains 15 residues. The germline V gene has CDR1 SGDLS and CDR2 YYNGEE. CDR3 in DNA: TGTGCCAGCAGCGTTCAGCAGGGGAAAAATTCACCCCTCCACTTT. It yields the protein CASSVQQGKNSPLHF. Full variable domain (outside the CDR3, taken from reference TRBV9 and TRBJ1-6): DSGVTQTPKHLITATGQRVTLRCSPRSGDLSVYWYQQSLDQGLQFLIQYYNGEERAKGNILERFSAQQFPDLHSELNLSSLELGDSALYFCASSVQQGKNSPLHFGNGTRLTVT.

In DNA, the CDR3 is TGTGCCAGCCGGGCAGGGAGCTCCTACGAGCAGTACTTC. This codes for CASRAGSSYEQYF. The chain couples TRBV18 to TRBJ2-7; either TRBD1 or TRBD2 may fit D (5 bases each). The ends were cut back, 8 bases at V and 0 bases at J, with 11 bases in the middle. This CDR3 region has 13 residues. Germline lookup yields CDR1 KGHSH and CDR2 LQKENI.

This chain uses TRBV9 with TRBJ2-5; no firm D call. Judging by the DNA end, TRBJ2-1 fits better; the J call may be wrong. Germline V gene sequence: CDR1 SGDLS, CDR2 YYNGEE. The CDR3 loop spans 14 amino acids. The chain's CDR3 is CASSVESSADEQFF. The CDR3 DNA reads TGTGCCAGCAGCGTAGAATCGAGCGCGGATGAGCAGTTCTTC.

With respect to this clonotype: With a much larger clone just one base away, this may be a read error. V is TRBV2 and J is TRBJ2-5; no reliable D call. The J call is doubtful: the DNA matches TRBJ2-1 better. The CDR3 runs to 13 residues. Germline CDR1 and CDR2: SNHLY and FYNNEI. In DNA, the CDR3 is TGTGCCAGCACGATCGGTTTACAAGAGACCCAGTTCTTC. Its protein is CASTIGLQETQFF.

The rearrangement joins TRBV6-5 to TRBJ2-7, with D perhaps given as TRBD1 or TRBD2 (5 bases each). Trimming removed 0 bases from V and 1 base from J, with 10 bases in between. Germline CDR1 reads MNHEY; CDR2 reads SVGAGI. CDR3 length equals 15 residues. CDR3 amino acids: CASSYSGERSYEQYF. CDR3 nucleotides: TGTGCCAGCAGTTACTCGGGGGAGAGGTCCTACGAGCAGTACTTC.

As concerns this clonotype: Its ends do not fully match the called genes, so a read error is possible. V is TRBV10-3 and J is TRBJ1-4; D gene unclear. Germline V gene sequence: CDR1 ENHRY, CDR2 SYGVKD. The length of the CDR3 is 14 residues. The CDR3 region is CASSAFRTNEKLFF. CDR3 coding DNA: TGTGCCAGCAGTGCGTTCCGTACCAATGAAAAACTGTTTTTT.

This clonotype appeared many times. The J gene is TRBJ2-1, the V gene TRBV6-6; 14 bases match TRBD2. The V and J ends lost 6 bases and 4 bases, in that order; junction bases with no gene match: 5. The CDR3 runs 16 residues. In germline, CDR1 is MNHNY, CDR2 SVGAGI (reference sequence). The CDR3 sequence: CASSLRLAGGYNEQFF. The CDR3 DNA is TGTGCCAGCAGCCTTAGACTAGCGGGGGGGTACAATGAGCAGTTCTTC.

The chain couples TRBV20-1 to TRBJ2-1, with 7 bases aligning to TRBD1. The germline gives CDR1 DFQATT, CDR2 SNEGSKA (reference sequence). The CDR3 sequence is 16 residues long. Germline trimming cut 4 bases from V and 7 bases from J; bases unmatched to any gene: 16. CDR3 nucleotide sequence: TGCAGTGCTAAGTGCGACCTCGGACAGGCCGGGAATGAGCAGTTCTTC. Translation: CSAKCDLGQAGNEQFF.

This clonotype occurred many times. J is TRBJ2-3 and V is TRBV7-3; D is unclear. V shed 1 base and J shed 1 base, with 12 bases lying between them. CDR3 length: 16 residues. Germline CDR1 is SGHTA and CDR2 is FQGTGA. The CDR3 reads CASSLIPSPGTDTQYF. The CDR3 DNA sequence: TGTGCCAGCAGCTTAATACCTTCCCCCGGCACAGATACGCAGTATTTT.

The genes are TRBV7-9 and TRBJ2-5; tentatively, D is TRBD2 (5 bases). Germline V lookup: CDR1 SEHNR, CDR2 FQNEAQ (reference sequence). Trimming stripped 4 bases from V and 1 base from J, with 10 bases between. CDR3 size: 14 residues. The CDR3 bases are TGTGCCAGCAGCTCCTCGGAGGCCCAAGAGACCCAGTACTTC. It yields the protein CASSSSEAQETQYF.

This clonotype has at least ten counts. The J gene is TRBJ2-5, the V gene TRBV19; TRBD1 matches 9 bases. Germline CDR1 and CDR2: LNHDA and SQIVND (reference sequence). The V segment lost 2 bases and the J segment 2 bases; nucleotides outside the gene matches: 6. The CDR3 runs 16 residues. The CDR3 DNA is TGTGCCAGTAGTATAAGGACAGGGGTCGTTCAAGAGACCCAGTACTTC. Encoded protein: CASSIRTGVVQETQYF.

This chain joins TRBV2 and TRBJ2-7; TRBD2 agrees at 7 bases. The CDR3 contains 12 residues. V trimming: 9 bases; J trimming: 7 bases; junction bases outside the gene matches: 9. CDR1 and CDR2 (germline): SNHLY, FYNNEI. In nucleotides, the CDR3 is TGTGCCAGTAGCAAGGCGGGGGAAGAGCAGTACTTC. Its translation is CASSKAGEEQYF.

The CDR3 DNA follows: TGTGCCAGCAGCTTATACCTGGGAGAAAACTACGAGCAGTACTTC. This sequence encodes CASSLYLGENYEQYF. The chain couples TRBV7-9 to TRBJ2-7, with D possibly TRBD2 on 5 matching bases. Germline V gene lookup returns CDR1 SEHNR and CDR2 FQNEAQ (reference sequence). This CDR3 contains 15 residues. V was shortened by 2 bases and J by 3 bases, with 14 bases between the two germline ends.

This clonotype was seen many times. The rearrangement joins TRBV20-1 to TRBJ2-3; TRBD1 matches 8 bases. Germline V CDR1 and CDR2: DFQATT, SNEGSKA (reference sequence). V lost 4 bases and J lost 2; bases outside the gene matches: 8. The CDR3 length is 15 residues. The CDR3 protein is CSAIDRQGYTDTQYF. CDR3 in DNA: TGCAGTGCTATCGACAGACAGGGGTACACAGATACGCAGTATTTT.

Note on this clonotype: A much larger clone is a single base away; this may be a read error. The CDR3 here is CSASPRGGGAVEQFF. Here the CDR3 DNA reads TGCAGTGCTAGCCCCCGGGGCGGGGGGGCTGTTGAGCAGTTCTTC. The genes are TRBV20-1 and TRBJ2-1; 9 bases agree with TRBD2. Germline assignment: CDR1 DFQATT and CDR2 SNEGSKA (reference sequence). J gave up 9 bases and V 3 bases, and 12 bases lay outside the gene matches. This CDR3 contains 15 residues.

This clonotype was seen a handful of times. This chain uses TRBV3-1 with TRBJ2-7; D unclear. The length of the CDR3 is 15 residues. Trimming left V 1 base short and J 2 bases short, with 12 bases between. Germline loops: CDR1 LGHDT, CDR2 YNNKEL (reference sequence). In DNA form, the CDR3 reads TGTGCCAGCAGCCAAGTCAACTCCCGCACCTACGAGCAGTACTTC. It yields the protein CASSQVNSRTYEQYF.

This clonotype was picked up many times. The V call is TRBV20-1, the J call TRBJ1-1; D perhaps matches TRBD1 (6 bases). Trimming took off 1 base at V and 8 bases at J, with 11 bases between the two ends. The CDR3 length is 12 residues. Looked up from germline, CDR1 is DFQATT and CDR2 is SNEGSKA (reference sequence). CDR3 DNA: TGCAGTGCTAGAGCCTCGGACAGCGAAGCTTTCTTT. As protein: CSARASDSEAFF.

This clonotype showed up just once. The chain carries TRBV6-1 and TRBJ1-4, with D possibly matching TRBD1 (6 bases). The V end was cut by 6 bases, the J end by 8 bases, with 10 bases between. CDR1 and CDR2 (germline): MNHNS, SASEGT. The CDR3 contains 12 residues. The CDR3 sequence is CASRKTGEKLFF. The CDR3 coding sequence is TGTGCCAGCAGAAAGACAGGAGAAAAACTGTTTTTT.

Regarding this clonotype: This may arise from a read error, as a much more abundant clone is one base away. This sequence joins TRBV25-1 and TRBJ1-5; 8 bases align to TRBD1. The CDR3 length is 14 residues. CDR1 and CDR2 (germline): MGHDK, SYGVNS. V dropped 10 bases and J dropped 9; count of bases not matched to a gene: 14. The DNA of the CDR3 is TGTGCCAACAGGGTGACAGGGGTAGAAGGGCCCCAGCATTTT. Its translation is CANRVTGVEGPQHF.